The 10 T cell receptor beta chains listed next were all sequenced from one sample in a study of blood T cell repertoires in COVID-19. Sequenced by immunoSEQ multiplex PCR; TCRdb stores in-frame clones only, minus some. The sample has approximately 190,000 clones; around 86% are singletons. The sequencing input was PBMCs or T cells enriched from blood (not recorded which). The origin of the receptors is a woman aged 40 to 55 in a cohort exposed to, infected with or recovered from COVID-19 (not recorded which).

The chain employs TRBV19 and TRBJ1-5; 8 nucleotides align to TRBD1. V was pared by 5 bases and J by 0 bases, with 9 bases of the junction left unmatched. Per germline, CDR1 LNHDA and CDR2 SQIVND (reference sequence). This CDR3 is 17 amino acids long. The CDR3 protein is CASSPVTGEYSNQPQHF. Here the CDR3 DNA reads TGTGCCAGTAGTCCAGTGACAGGGGAATATAGCAATCAGCCCCAGCATTTT.

This clone was observed a handful of times. The chain joins TRBV7-9 to TRBJ1-3, with a possible D match to TRBD1 (5 bases). Germline CDR1 SEHNR, CDR2 FQNEAQ (reference sequence). V was trimmed by 3 bases and J by 7 bases, leaving 13 bases between them. This CDR3 has 14 amino acids. The CDR3: CASSFGTEGNTIYF. DNA of the CDR3: TGTGCCAGCAGCTTCGGGACGGAGGGGAACACCATATATTTT.

The V gene is TRBV3-1 (or the pseudogene TRBV3-2), the J gene TRBJ2-1, with 8 bases aligning to TRBD1. The ends lost 1 base at V and 4 bases at J; junction bases unmatched: 3. This CDR3 is 15 amino acids long. Germline lookup yields CDR1 LGHDT and CDR2 YNNKEL (reference sequence). Written as DNA, the CDR3 is TGTGCCAGCAGCCAAGGGACAGGGATGTACAATGAGCAGTTCTTC. This translates into CASSQGTGMYNEQFF.

The V call is TRBV28, the J call TRBJ1-4, with TRBD1 as a possible D gene (5 bases). V lost 5 bases to trimming and J lost 0 bases, with 10 bases between them. The CDR3 loop spans 15 amino acids. The germline V gene has CDR1 MDHEN and CDR2 SYDVKM. The CDR3 DNA sequence: TGTGCCAGCAGTACCGACAGCGCAACTAATGAAAAACTGTTTTTT. Its protein product is CASSTDSATNEKLFF.

This clone appeared a few times. The rearrangement joins TRBV5-1 to TRBJ2-1; 8 bases map to TRBD1. In germline, CDR1 is SGHRS, CDR2 YFSETQ. The CDR3 has 16 amino acids. V lost 1 base and J lost 7; bases outside the gene matches: 10. CDR3 loop: CASSLWLQGGLNEQFF. The CDR3 coding sequence is TGCGCCAGCAGCTTGTGGCTACAGGGGGGCCTAAATGAGCAGTTCTTC.

The chain links TRBV28 to TRBJ1-6; 9 nucleotides agree with TRBD1. The CDR3 is 17 amino acids. With V trimmed by 7 bases and J by 2 bases, 9 bases remained unmatched. Looked up from germline, CDR1 is MDHEN and CDR2 is SYDVKM. The CDR3 is CASKPGQGYPYNSPLHF. CDR3 sequence (DNA): TGTGCCAGCAAGCCGGGACAGGGATATCCCTATAATTCACCCCTCCACTTT.

This rearrangement joins TRBV15 to TRBJ1-6; 7 bases line up with TRBD1. Germline V gene lookup returns CDR1 LNHNV and CDR2 YYDKDF (reference sequence). CDR3 length equals 15 residues. The J segment lost 10 bases and the V segment lost 3 bases, leaving 9 bases of the junction unmatched. In nucleotides, the CDR3 is TGTGCCACCAGCAGGCCAACAGGGGTACCGTCACCCCTCCACTTT. Protein product: CATSRPTGVPSPLHF.

The chain recombines TRBV18 with TRBJ2-6; 7 bases align to TRBD1. V was pared by 1 base and J by 1 base, with 1 base of the junction left unmatched. Germline V gives CDR1 KGHSH, CDR2 LQKENI. This CDR3 comprises 16 residues. CDR3 DNA sequence: TGTGCCAGCTCACCACAGGGGGCGTCTGGGGCCAACGTCCTGACTTTC. This translates into CASSPQGASGANVLTF.

The chain couples TRBV6-5 to TRBJ2-1; 9 positions agree with TRBD1. Germline V gene data show CDR1 as MNHEY and CDR2 as SVGAGI. There are 12 residues in the CDR3. V shed 10 bases, J shed 6 bases, and the junction held 4 bases outside the gene matches. CDR3 sequence reads: CATADRGNEQFF. As DNA, the CDR3 is TGTGCCACTGCGGACAGGGGCAATGAGCAGTTCTTC.

The V and J genes are TRBV12-5 and TRBJ1-1; D unclear. The CDR3 is made up of 15 amino acids. Germline V lookup: CDR1 LGHNT, CDR2 FRNRAP. V lost 1 base and J 5 bases, leaving 14 bases between the germline ends. CDR3: CASGLETSRGTEAFF. The CDR3 bases are TGTGCTAGTGGTTTGGAGACGTCTCGAGGGACTGAAGCTTTCTTT.